These T cell receptor beta chains were read from a single sample in a study of T cell responses to AZD1222 COVID-19 vaccine. The method was immunoSEQ multiplex PCR; TCRdb's version includes in-frame clones alone and lacks a portion of them. The sample comprises roughly 67,000 clones, around 88% of which are singletons, and 15% to 20% rests with the top ten. Material: peripheral blood, obtained on day 0 of AZD1222 vaccination. These receptors were taken from an adult in good health. Each CDR3 is given with its conserved first and last residue. D genes are given only for firm matches. Expanded clones get a size class; other rows say once, few or many, or leave the size out.

TRBV2	12	NA	TRBJ2-1	NA	TGTGCCAGCCGACCCCGACAGGACCGGGAGTTCTTC	CASRPRQDREFF
TRBV15	18	TRBD2	TRBJ2-3	NA	TGTGCCACCAGCGGATCCGAGGGGATGGTAGCGGGGACAGATACGCAGTATTTT	CATSGSEGMVAGTDTQYF
TRBV15	17	NA	TRBJ1-5	NA	TGTGCCACCAGCAGGGAACGGGCCGGGTATAGCAATCAGCCCCAGCATTTT	CATSRERAGYSNQPQHF
TRBV28	12	NA	TRBJ1-2	once	TGTGCCAGCAGTTTCCTAAACTATGGCTACACCTTC	CASSFLNYGYTF
TRBV19	12	NA	TRBJ2-7	NA	TGTGCCAGTAGTATCAAGGGCTACGAGCAGTACTTC	CASSIKGYEQYF
TRBV11-3	14	NA	TRBJ2-1	once	TGTGCCAGCAGCCCCTCCCCTGTCCACAATGAGCAGTTCTTC	CASSPSPVHNEQFF
TRBV2	12	NA	TRBJ2-3	NA	TGTGCCAGCAGTGTAACAGCAGATACGCAGTATTTT	CASSVTADTQYF
TRBV19	13	NA	TRBJ2-1	NA	TGTGCCAGTAGTCAGAGCTCCTACAATGAGCAGTTCTTC	CASSQSSYNEQFF
TRBV7-2	13	NA	TRBJ2-7	NA	TGTGCCAGCAGCTCCCGTAGCTCCTACGAGCAGTACTTC	CASSSRSSYEQYF
TRBV5-4	12	NA	TRBJ2-7	NA	TGTGCCAGCAGTCGCTACCAGTACGAGCAGTACTTC	CASSRYQYEQYF
TRBV7-8	18	NA	TRBJ2-3	NA	TGTGCCAGCAGCTTAATCAGCGGAGTCTGGACTAGCACAGATACGCAGTATTTT	CASSLISGVWTSTDTQYF
TRBV19	11	NA	TRBJ2-3	medium-sized	TGTGCCAGTAGCCACACAGATACGCAGTATTTT	CASSHTDTQYF
TRBV4-2	16	NA	TRBJ2-6	NA	TGTGCCAGCAGCCAAGATCCCGTTTCTGGGGCCAACGTCCTGACTTTC	CASSQDPVSGANVLTF
TRBV28	13	NA	TRBJ2-5	NA	TGTGCCAGCAGCTTGGGGGGCCAAGAGACCCAGTACTTC	CASSLGGQETQYF
TRBV10-3	13	TRBD1	TRBJ1-4	NA	TGTGCCATCAGTGGACAGGGGAAGGAAAAACTGTTTTTT	CAISGQGKEKLFF